The following is a TCR beta chain sequence with its context. In its sample, this clone was seen once. Its antigen specificity is not known. No base-level quality is on record; no much larger clone is a single base apart. In this study, focal radiation therapy paired with CTLA-4 blockade (ipilimumab) was tested in patients who had chemo-refractory metastatic non-small-cell lung cancer. These data originate in a study of radiotherapy plus CTLA-4 blockade in lung cancer (dated 2018 in TCRdb). With regard to the full study: Among the enrolled patients, about 19% had an objective response, and less than 40% reached disease control.

Libraries came from the immunoSEQ multiplex PCR assay. TCRdb holds this immuneACCESS table with in-frame rearrangements only. Some clones are missing; in checked studies, unresolved V genes explain under half, and the rest has no known cause. The sample table contains 90,000 to 100,000 clones; only one count was recorded for roughly 80% of them. The ten top clones hold over 20% of the sample. The germline ends are 19 bases apart after V is trimmed by 6 bases and J by 8 bases. Including the terminal cysteine and phenylalanine, the CDR3 comprises 15 residues. CDR3 DNA is the only sequence kept; it has 45 bases, read in frame from the first base. The germline V gene yields MDHEN for CDR1 and SYDVKM for CDR2. Broader findings and caveats from the paper: After treatment with radiotherapy and ipilimumab, TCR clones that originated in tumors expanded in peripheral blood. The strongest predictors of response were reported to be early dynamic shifts in blood T cell clones along with a rise in serum interferon-beta following radiation.

The sequence was collected from a human donor with non-small cell lung cancer that progressed on radiotherapy plus ipilimumab. Recombination linked TRBV28 to TRBJ1-4, with a weak D call of TRBD1 (5 bases match). The input for sequencing was peripheral blood, taken from a patient treated with radiotherapy plus ipilimumab. The CDR3 protein is CASSVRGPSREKLFF. The DNA sequence is given as TGTGCCAGCAGCGTGAGGGGCCCCTCACGAGAAAAACTGTTTTTT. The entire variable domain, with the stretches around the CDR3 drawn from the reference TRBV28 and TRBJ1-4 proteins, is DVKVTQSSRYLVKRTGEKVFLECVQDMDHENMFWYRQDPGLGLRLIYFSYDVKMKEKGDIPEGYSVSREKKERFSLILESASTNQTSMYLCASSVRGPSREKLFFGSGTQLSVL.